This TCR beta chain was recorded in a study of T-cell reconstitution after alpha-beta-depleted transplantation in children. Trimming cost V 0 bases and J 4 bases, with 5 bases left between them. This CDR3 comprises 12 residues. CDR1 DFQATT and CDR2 SNEGSKA come from the germline V gene (reference sequence). Researchers prepared the TCRbeta library using unique molecular identifiers, the study reports. TCRdb re-derived calls from the PCR reads in MiXCR, one entry per CDR3 protein. The data hold 700,000 to 950,000 distinct CDR3 sequences, with about 15% observed a single time. Sample: PBMCs, mostly from graft donor cells, taken 360 days after TCRalphabeta/CD19-depleted stem cell transplant. The rearrangement joins TRBV20-1 to TRBJ2-3; D unresolved. The sequence was obtained from a male patient younger than 18 who had a stem cell transplant for acute lymphoblastic leukemia, so the T cells may come from the graft donor. The CDR3 reads CSAREDSDTQYF. The CDR3 DNA sequence: TGCAGTGCTAGAGAGGATTCAGATACGCAGTATTTT.